The source of this T cell receptor beta chain is a study of blood T cell repertoires in COVID-19. In the study overall: The United States, Italy and Spain were the sources of the acute and convalescent COVID-19 samples.

This table comes from immunoSEQ multiplex PCR, and its TCRdb copy is limited to in-frame clones, with some not included. The profile shows some 370,000 clones, more than 80% of them singletons. The CDR3 runs 13 residues. Trimming shortened V by 7 bases and J by 6 bases, and 16 bases separated the two germline ends. Per germline, CDR1 MNHEY and CDR2 SVGAGI. The clonotype comes from a man aged 35 to 55 with acute or convalescent COVID-19. The V and J genes are TRBV6-5 and TRBJ2-7; tentatively, D is TRBD2 (5 bases). The specimen was peripheral blood. CDR3 DNA sequence: TGTGCCAGCACGGCCGGCCGAGCGGCCGAGCAGTACTTC. Protein: CASTAGRAAEQYF.